This T cell receptor (beta chain) originates from a study of blood T cell repertoires in COVID-19. Overall study context: T cells, B-cell-depleted T cells, or PBMCs provided the cDNA or gDNA that served as material.

Those enrolled, adults aged 18 to 89 years, came from about two dozen US areas. Clinical history as reported by participants underpinned cohort assignment. The protocol was immunoSEQ multiplex PCR, while the TCRdb copy is restricted to in-frame clones and leaves out a portion. This sample has 200,000 to 250,000 clones; more than 75% occur once, and the top ten carry around 7.4%. The CDR3 loop spans 15 amino acids. The germline V gene encodes CDR1 MDHEN and CDR2 SYDVKM. V lost 6 bases, J lost 2 bases, and 9 bases stayed unmatched. Sequenced: PBMCs or T cells enriched from blood (not recorded which). V usage is TRBV28 and J usage is TRBJ2-5; 7 nucleotides align to TRBD1. This clonotype was sampled from a woman aged 40 to 50 with acute COVID-19. The CDR3 here is CASRLKQGFQETQYF. The CDR3 bases are TGTGCCAGCAGGCTAAAACAGGGGTTTCAAGAGACCCAGTACTTC.